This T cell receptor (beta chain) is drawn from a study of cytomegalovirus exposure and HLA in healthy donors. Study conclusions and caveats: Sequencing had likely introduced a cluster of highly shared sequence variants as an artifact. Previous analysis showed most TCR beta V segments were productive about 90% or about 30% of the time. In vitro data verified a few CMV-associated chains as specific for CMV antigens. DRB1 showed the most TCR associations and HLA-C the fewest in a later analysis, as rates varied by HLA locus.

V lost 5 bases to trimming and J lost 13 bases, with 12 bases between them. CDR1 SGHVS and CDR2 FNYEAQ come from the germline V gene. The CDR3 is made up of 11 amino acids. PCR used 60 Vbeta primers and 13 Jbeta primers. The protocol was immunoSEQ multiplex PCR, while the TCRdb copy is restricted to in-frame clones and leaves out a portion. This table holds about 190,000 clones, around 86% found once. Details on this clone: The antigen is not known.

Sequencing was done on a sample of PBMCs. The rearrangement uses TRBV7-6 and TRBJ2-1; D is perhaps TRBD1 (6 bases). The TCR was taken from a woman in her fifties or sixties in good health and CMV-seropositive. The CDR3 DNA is TGTGCCAGCAGCAATCAACAGGGTCAGTTCTTC. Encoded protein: CASSNQQGQFF.